Given below is one T cell receptor (beta chain) in context. Its specificity is unknown. These data belong to a study of T cell repertoires in cytomegalovirus infection. On the study more broadly: Recently identified HLA-C-restricted CMV epitopes were among the peptides used. Matching HLA type, along with CMV infection, was indicated by public TCR beta signatures. Whole-study results and caveats: Carriers of CMV and the relevant HLA type were discriminated by public TCR beta frequency. The ex vivo response was dominated by HLA-C-restricted CMV-specific TCR beta clonotypes.

Per the germline V gene, CDR1 is SGHTA and CDR2 is FQGTGA. The CDR3 runs to 15 residues. V lost 5 bases and J lost 2, with 12 bases in between. TCRdb recomputed calls from the reads with MiXCR, one row per CDR3 protein. The table records some 940,000 distinct CDR3 sequences, 25% to 40% of them present only once. The chain uses TRBV7-3 and TRBJ2-2, with D maybe TRBD1 (6 bases). This specimen was cultured CD8+ T cells from PBMCs, taken from culture after CMV antigen stimulation. This receptor was obtained from a human donor in good health (CMV status not recorded). Some clones in this sample may be carry-over from other donors' samples. The chain's CDR3 is CASSPGTFNTGELFF. The CDR3 DNA sequence: TGTGCCAGCAGCCCCGGGACATTTAACACCGGGGAGCTGTTTTTT.